These 26 T cell receptor beta chains were all obtained from the same sample, sequenced in a study of T cell responses to AZD1222 COVID-19 vaccine. The repertoire was sequenced with immunoSEQ multiplex PCR; TCRdb's copy has only in-frame clones and lacks some. The sample has about 140,000 clones. Input material: peripheral blood. Every receptor here comes from an adult in good health.

This sequence joins TRBV27 and TRBJ2-1; 12 bases agree with TRBD2. Trimming removed 5 bases from V and 5 bases from J; junction bases left unmatched: 7. Germline assignment: CDR1 MNHEY and CDR2 SMNVEV (reference sequence). The CDR3 spans 16 residues. The CDR3, as DNA: TGTGCCAGCAGTACCTGGACTAGCGGGGCCCACAATGAGCAGTTCTTC. This encodes CASSTWTSGAHNEQFF.

The chain is built from TRBV30 and TRBJ1-2; D gene unclear. This CDR3 is built from 11 residues. Per the germline V gene, CDR1 is GTSNPN and CDR2 is SVGIG (reference sequence). Trimming left V 1 base short and J 9 bases short, with 9 bases between. DNA of the CDR3: TGTGCCTGGAGTGGACAATTCCGCTACACCTTC. This sequence encodes CAWSGQFRYTF. The variable domain in full, with the rest retrieved from reference TRBV30 and TRBJ1-2, is SQTIHQWPATLVQPVGSPLSLECTVEGTSNPNLYWYRQAAGRGLQLLFYSVGIGQISSEVPQNLSASRPQDRQFILSSKKLLLSDSGFYLCAWSGQFRYTFGSGTRLTVV.

The CDR3 nucleotides are TGTGCCAGCAGCGCCTCGACTAGCGGGGGATATACGCAGTATTTT. As protein: CASSASTSGGYTQYF. The rearrangement joins TRBV7-6 to TRBJ2-3, with 12 nucleotides matching TRBD2. Germline trimming cut 5 bases from V and 7 bases from J; bases unmatched to any gene: 7. The CDR3 totals 15 residues. In germline, CDR1 is SGHVS, CDR2 FNYEAQ. Full variable domain (remainder filled in from reference TRBV7-6 and TRBJ2-3): GAGVSQSPRYKVTKRGQDVALRCDPISGHVSLYWYRQALGQGPEFLTYFNYEAQQDKSGLPNDRFSAERPEGSISTLTIQRTEQRDSAMYRCASSASTSGGYTQYFGPGTRLTVL.

The chain employs TRBV2 and TRBJ1-1; tentatively, D is TRBD1 (5 bases). Trimming pared 7 bases from V and 4 bases from J, leaving 16 bases between. The germline V gene encodes CDR1 SNHLY and CDR2 FYNNEI. This CDR3 region has 14 residues. CDR3: CASKGPRDVTEAFF. For the CDR3, the DNA is TGTGCCAGCAAGGGGCCCAGGGACGTCACTGAAGCTTTCTTT.

This chain links TRBV18 with TRBJ1-4; weak D call: TRBD1 (5 bases). The CDR3 covers 17 residues. The germline CDR1 and CDR2 sequences are KGHSH and LQKENI. Between the trimmed V and J ends, which lost 6 bases and 3 bases, there was a span of 20 bases. The CDR3 DNA follows: TGTGCCAGCTCTCCAGCCATACAGACAGCCTCTAATGAAAAACTGTTTTTT. It yields the protein CASSPAIQTASNEKLFF.

The chain links TRBV6-5 to TRBJ1-4; 9 positions agree with TRBD1. The CDR3 totals 14 residues. Trimming cost V 0 bases and J 7 bases; bases outside gene matches: 0. CDR1 is MNHEY and CDR2 is SVGAGI in the germline V gene. CDR3 in amino acids: CASSYSDRGEKLFF. In DNA, the CDR3 is TGTGCCAGCAGTTACTCGGACAGGGGTGAAAAACTGTTTTTT.

With respect to this clone: The junction differs from germline at one of its ends, possibly a read error. This CDR3 is CASCFGAGGGRSEQYF. The CDR3 DNA reads TGTGCCAGCTGCTTCGGGGCGGGGGGAGGTCGGTCCGAGCAGTACTTC. The chain combines TRBV5-5 with TRBJ2-7; 8 bases are shared with TRBD2. This CDR3 has 16 residues. Looked up from germline, CDR1 is SGHKS and CDR2 is YYEKEE (reference sequence).

This sequence joins TRBV27 and TRBJ1-1, with D unresolved. Trimming cost V 6 bases and J 5 bases, with 13 bases left between them. The length of the CDR3 is 13 residues. In germline, CDR1 is MNHEY, CDR2 SMNVEV (reference sequence). DNA of the CDR3: TGTGCCAGCAGCCGCGGACCGGGGACTGAAGCTTTCTTT. The encoded protein is CASSRGPGTEAFF.

This chain links TRBV28 with TRBJ2-1; TRBD1 is a possible D gene (6 bases). The CDR3 runs 12 residues. Trimming removed 6 bases at V and 7 bases at J, with 10 bases between. From germline, CDR1 is MDHEN and CDR2 SYDVKM. Here the CDR3 DNA reads TGTGCCAGCAGAACAGGGTTGAATGAGCAGTTCTTC. It codes for CASRTGLNEQFF.

The rearrangement uses TRBV19 and TRBJ2-2, with no clear D. Germline V gene sequence: CDR1 LNHDA, CDR2 SQIVND (reference sequence). V was shortened by 2 bases and J by 7 bases, with 5 bases between the two germline ends. CDR3 size: 12 residues. CDR3 protein: CASSISIGELFF. The CDR3 DNA is TGTGCCAGTAGTATAAGCATCGGGGAGCTGTTTTTT.

CDR3 bases: TGTGCCAGCAGTGAATTTGGCGGGACAGTTAATTCACCCCTCCACTTT. Translated, it gives CASSEFGGTVNSPLHF. The genes are TRBV25-1 and TRBJ1-6; 7 bases map to TRBD1. Trimming at V came to 1 base and at J to 6 bases, leaving 6 bases not matched to a gene. In germline, CDR1 is MGHDK, CDR2 SYGVNS. The CDR3 covers 16 residues.

This chain links TRBV18 with TRBJ1-6, with D possibly TRBD1 on 6 matching bases. This CDR3 contains 16 residues. V shed 3 bases and J shed 2 bases, with 11 bases lying between them. Germline values: CDR1 KGHSH, CDR2 LQKENI. CDR3 DNA: TGTGCCAGCTCACCGGACAGTGGCCCCTATAATTCACCCCTCCACTTT. Translating gives CASSPDSGPYNSPLHF. The full variable domain, in which reference TRBV18 and TRBJ1-6 provide the parts outside the CDR3, is NAGVMQNPRHLVRRRGQEARLRCSPMKGHSHVYWYRQLPEEGLKFMVYLQKENIIDESGMPKERFSAEFPKEGPSILRIQQVVRGDSAAYFCASSPDSGPYNSPLHFGNGTRLTVT.

V gene TRBV19 combines with J gene TRBJ1-2; 7 nucleotides agree with TRBD1. CDR1 and CDR2 (germline): LNHDA, SQIVND (reference sequence). This CDR3 is built from 15 residues. Unmatched junction bases numbered 7, after V lost 4 bases and J lost 2 bases. The CDR3 sequence: CASSREQGWNYGYTF. The CDR3 DNA is TGTGCCAGTAGTAGAGAACAGGGGTGGAACTATGGCTACACCTTC.

The genes are TRBV19 and TRBJ1-2; TRBD1 might be the D (6 bases). This CDR3 spans 14 amino acids. Per germline, CDR1 LNHDA and CDR2 SQIVND (reference sequence). Trimming took 7 bases from V and 3 from J, leaving 15 bases between them. In DNA form, the CDR3 reads TGTGCCAGTAAGGTCTGGGGGCGCGACTATGGCTACACCTTC. Translation: CASKVWGRDYGYTF.

The chain carries TRBV28 and TRBJ2-3; 9 bases are a match to TRBD2. This CDR3 contains 14 residues. V gave up 6 bases and J gave up 7 bases; unmatched junction bases: 8. Germline V gene sequence: CDR1 MDHEN, CDR2 SYDVKM. This CDR3 reads CASSPSGGRNTQYF. The CDR3 DNA sequence: TGTGCCAGCAGCCCGAGCGGGGGGAGGAATACGCAGTATTTT. Combining the CDR3 with reference TRBV28 and TRBJ2-3 gives the whole variable domain DVKVTQSSRYLVKRTGEKVFLECVQDMDHENMFWYRQDPGLGLRLIYFSYDVKMKEKGDIPEGYSVSREKKERFSLILESASTNQTSMYLCASSPSGGRNTQYFGPGTRLTVL.

The chain joins TRBV12-3 or TRBV12-4 to TRBJ1-1; D is ambiguous. Trimming pared 1 base from V and 6 bases from J, leaving 6 bases between. The CDR3 runs to 12 residues. The DNA for the CDR3 is TGTGCCAGCAGTTTAGGTGGCCCTGAAGCTTTCTTT. It codes for CASSLGGPEAFF.

The J gene is TRBJ2-3, the V gene TRBV5-6, with D unresolved. Germline CDR1 SGHDT, CDR2 YYEEEE. The CDR3 extends over 14 amino acids. The germline V and J ends were trimmed by 2 bases and 2 bases, with 9 bases remaining between them. This CDR3 reads CASSLYAITDTQYF. The CDR3 DNA is TGTGCCAGCAGCTTATACGCGATCACAGATACGCAGTATTTT.

This chain connects TRBV21-1 to TRBJ1-1; the table's D call, TRBD1, has no DNA check behind it. TRBV21-1 is a pseudogene segment. There are 16 residues in the CDR3. CDR3 residues: CASSKGTGGENTEAFF. CDR3 in DNA: TGTGCCAGCAGCAAAGGAACAGGGGGGGAGAACACTGAAGCTTTCTTT.

CDR3: CSASGRNNSPLHF. The CDR3 coding sequence is TGCAGTGCTAGTGGGCGAAATAATTCACCCCTCCACTTT. This chain links TRBV20-1 with TRBJ1-6, with D unclear. Germline lookup yields CDR1 DFQATT and CDR2 SNEGSKA (reference sequence). V gave up 3 bases and J gave up 5 bases, with 8 bases separating them. CDR3 length: 13 amino acids.

The chain is built from TRBV29-1 and TRBJ1-1, with unresolved D. Trimming cost V 0 bases and J 4 bases, with 12 bases left between them. This CDR3 region has 14 residues. The germline gives CDR1 SQVTM, CDR2 ANQGSEA. CDR3 sequence: CSVEEAPRFTEAFF. The DNA for the CDR3 is TGCAGCGTTGAAGAGGCACCCCGGTTCACTGAAGCTTTCTTT.

The rearrangement joins TRBV10-2 to TRBJ1-1; D remains ambiguous. There are 11 residues in the CDR3. Trimming cost V 6 bases and J 3 bases, with 5 bases left between them. Germline loops: CDR1 WSHSY, CDR2 SAAADI. This CDR3 is CASREDTEAFF. DNA for the CDR3: TGCGCCAGCAGGGAGGACACTGAAGCTTTCTTT.

Concerning this clone: At one of its ends the junction is not consistent with the germline gene, which may arise from a read error. The chain carries TRBV28 and TRBJ2-7; tentatively, D is TRBD1 or TRBD2 (6 bases each). CDR3 length equals 12 residues. From germline, CDR1 is MDHEN and CDR2 SYDVKM. The CDR3 here is CASNLGGFEQYF. Here the CDR3 DNA reads TGTGCCAGCAATTTAGGGGGGTTCGAGCAGTACTTC.

This chain connects TRBV7-5 to TRBJ2-5; the table gives TRBD1 as D, unverified against the DNA. TRBV7-5 is tagged as a pseudogene. The CDR3 is 17 amino acids. For the CDR3, the DNA is TGTGCCAGAAGCTTACTAAGGACAGGGATAGTCCAAGAGACCCAGTACTTC. It is translated as CARSLLRTGIVQETQYF.

The chain's CDR3 is CASSQKGQGAIFLNSPLHF. As DNA, the CDR3 is TGTGCCAGCAGCCAAAAGGGACAGGGGGCGATTTTCCTTAATTCACCCCTCCACTTT. The chain uses TRBV4-2 and TRBJ1-6, with 12 bases identical to TRBD1. Germline CDR1 and CDR2: LGHNA and YNFKEQ. The CDR3 sequence is 19 residues long. With 2 bases clipped from V and 6 bases from J, the junction kept 11 bases outside the gene matches.

The chain uses TRBV5-4 and TRBJ1-2, with a possible D match to TRBD1 (6 bases). Between the trimmed V and J ends, which lost 0 bases and 11 bases, there was a span of 14 bases. The CDR3 consists of 13 residues. The germline V gene encodes CDR1 SGHNT and CDR2 YYREEE (reference sequence). The CDR3 DNA sequence: TGTGCCAGCAGCTTGGCAGGGGTGGATAGGTACACCTTC. Its translation: CASSLAGVDRYTF.

The chain employs TRBV25-1 and TRBJ2-2; D uncertain. CDR1 and CDR2 from the germline V gene are MGHDK and SYGVNS. V was cut by 4 bases and J by 2 bases, with 8 bases left in between. The CDR3 loop spans 14 amino acids. The CDR3 protein is CASSVRVNTGELFF. The CDR3 nucleotides read TGTGCCAGCAGTGTTAGGGTCAACACCGGGGAGCTGTTTTTT.